This TCR beta chain was profiled in a study of low-dose radiotherapy and immunotherapy resistance in tumors (dated by TCRdb to between 2021 and 2023). General notes on the study: In Cohort 1, 0.5 Gy per fraction was delivered every 2 weeks, and a total PTV dose of 6.5 Gy was prescribed. Cohort 2 received 1 Gy per fraction every two weeks, with a total of 13 Gy over 26 weeks. Nivolumab was administered intravenously as a 240 mg flat dose every two weeks, and ipilimumab was administered intravenously at 1 mg/kg every six weeks. Cyclophosphamide 200 mg/m2 was administered intravenously every two weeks, one day before each radiation and immunotherapy administration. Starting on cycle 1 day 1, patients took 300 mg of aspirin by mouth once daily for four cycles. No randomization into treatment groups was done for the people taking part in the trial. Eight patients were included in the translational analysis: three from the first dose cohort and the first five from the second dose cohort.

The instrument was an Illumina HiSeq 2500. Superscript III and a set of TRAV- and TRBV-specific primers were used to synthesize first-strand cDNA, so that both TCRalpha and TCRbeta chains were covered. TCRs were amplified with Phusion for about 21 PCR cycles, with a constant-region primer paired with the adapter attached to the V primers. Amplification of the isolated mRNA was done with the MessageAmp II aRNA Amplification Kit, which involved a roughly 17-hour in vitro transcription at 37 degrees C. mRNA for TCR sequencing was isolated with the Dynabeads mRNA DIRECT Purification Kit. Indexed Illumina adapters were added in a second Phusion PCR of 25 cycles, after which AMPure XP beads were used to purify the products. The study's processing was this. Using custom Perl scripts, TCR sequences that encoded the same protein were pooled, out-of-frame sequences were dropped, and the abundance of each clonotype was calculated. Any TCR sequence backed by just one read was left out of the analysis. The metrics used to describe the repertoires included Shannon entropy, Gini index, clonality, richness, and the frequency of TCRs shared between repertoires. TCRdb ran its own pipeline on the public reads, namely fastp trimming at Q25 and MiXCR clone calling, and kept in-frame beta chains. Rows with one shared CDR3 protein collapse into an entry with the most common genes and DNA. What appears here as the V and J calls and clone size reflects TCRdb's work, not the paper's. In all, the sample holds about 91,000 distinct CDR3 sequences, and 20% to 25% of those were seen once. 10% to 15% of the sample belongs to the ten largest clones.

This clonotype was counted ten times or more. It has no known antigen specificity. No per-base quality is available; no much larger clone lies one base away. Its CDR3 holds 12 amino acids, cysteine through phenylalanine. Left in the record is the CDR3 DNA by itself, 36 bases read in frame from the first base. V loses 4 bases, J loses 3 bases, and the germline ends lie 6 bases apart. Taken from the germline V gene, the CDR1 and CDR2 loops are KGHSH and LQKENI. The sample's time point, from its label and the paper: after trial treatment. The meaning of the sample's treatment or condition label: LDRT plus nivolumab, ipilimumab, low-dose cyclophosphamide and aspirin (RACIN trial). The donors came from RACIN, which was a single-arm phase I dose-escalation trial that paired nivolumab and ipilimumab with aspirin, low-dose cyclophosphamide and low-dose radiotherapy. Patients with advanced, TIL-negative solid tumors were considered eligible.

Rearrangement joined TRBV18 to TRBJ2-5, with no confident D gene call. The starting material was PBMCs, obtained after low-dose radiotherapy plus immunotherapy. The receptor's source is a female donor with ovarian cancer. The nucleotide sequence reads as follows: TGTGCCAGCTCACTGAATAAAGAGACCCAGTACTTC. This translates into CASSLNKETQYF.